Below, 6 T cell receptor beta chains from the same sample are listed, as sequenced in a study of T cell responses to AZD1222 COVID-19 vaccine. The protocol was immunoSEQ multiplex PCR, while the TCRdb copy is restricted to in-frame clones and leaves out a portion. The sample lists 150,000 or so clones; roughly 92% were seen once. The sample consisted of peripheral blood, taken on day 0 of AZD1222 vaccination. The receptors shown here come from an adult in good health.

The J gene is TRBJ2-2, the V gene TRBV28; 10 bases line up with TRBD1. Germline trimming cut 5 bases from V and 4 bases from J; bases unmatched to any gene: 4. Germline V gene sequence: CDR1 MDHEN, CDR2 SYDVKM. The CDR3 covers 15 residues. This chain's CDR3 is CASSRRTGGTGELFF. The CDR3 coding sequence is TGTGCCAGCAGTCGGAGGACAGGGGGCACCGGGGAGCTGTTTTTT.

This sequence joins TRBV7-9 and TRBJ1-1; D is uncertain. V was clipped by 5 bases and J by 4 bases, with 5 bases between them. The CDR3 contains 11 residues. Germline V CDR1 and CDR2: SEHNR, FQNEAQ (reference sequence). Written as DNA, the CDR3 is TGTGCCAGCAGCCTGGGCACTGAAGCTTTCTTT. Protein: CASSLGTEAFF.

The chain combines TRBV27 with TRBJ1-2, with 7 nucleotides matching TRBD1. J was trimmed by 4 bases and V by 0 bases; bases with no gene match: 2. This CDR3 spans 14 amino acids. Germline-derived CDR1 and CDR2 are MNHEY and SMNVEV (reference sequence). CDR3 residues: CASSLSDRAYGYTF. DNA for the CDR3: TGTGCCAGCAGTTTATCCGACAGGGCCTATGGCTACACCTTC.

The chain has TRBV7-2 and TRBJ1-5; 10 positions match TRBD1. This CDR3 spans 13 amino acids. J was trimmed by 6 bases and V by 8 bases; bases with no gene match: 4. CDR1 and CDR2 (germline): SGHTA, FQGNSA. CDR3 sequence: CASGTGVGQPQHF. CDR3 in DNA: TGTGCCAGCGGGACAGGGGTGGGTCAGCCCCAGCATTTT.

The gene calls are TRBV24-1 and TRBJ2-1; perhaps TRBD1 as D (5 bases). The V end was cut by 7 bases, the J end by 8 bases, with 14 bases between. CDR3 length: 13 amino acids. Germline loops: CDR1 KGHDR, CDR2 SFDVKD. The CDR3 protein is CATRGVYNYEQFF. For the CDR3, the DNA is TGTGCCACCAGAGGGGTTTACAATTATGAGCAGTTCTTC.

In nucleotides, the CDR3 is TGTGCCAGCAGCTTAGGACTAGCGGGGGGCTACAATGAGCAGTTCTTC. It codes for CASSLGLAGGYNEQFF. The chain combines TRBV7-8 with TRBJ2-1, with 13 positions matching TRBD2. The CDR3 extends over 16 amino acids. Looked up from germline, CDR1 is SGHVS and CDR2 is FQNEAQ. The trim removed 1 base at V and 3 bases at J, leaving 0 bases unmatched.